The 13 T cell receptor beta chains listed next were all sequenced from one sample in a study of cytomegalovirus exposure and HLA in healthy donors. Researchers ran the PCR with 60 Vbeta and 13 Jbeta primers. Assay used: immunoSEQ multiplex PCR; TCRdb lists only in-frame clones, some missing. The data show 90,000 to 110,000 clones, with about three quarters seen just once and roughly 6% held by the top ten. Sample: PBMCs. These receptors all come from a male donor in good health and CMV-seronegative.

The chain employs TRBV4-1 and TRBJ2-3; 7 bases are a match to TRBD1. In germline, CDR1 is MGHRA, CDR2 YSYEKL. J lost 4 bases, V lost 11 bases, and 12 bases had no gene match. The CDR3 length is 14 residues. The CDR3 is CASRDSPRADTQYF. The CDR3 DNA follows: TGCGCCTCTAGGGACAGTCCTCGGGCAGATACGCAGTATTTT.

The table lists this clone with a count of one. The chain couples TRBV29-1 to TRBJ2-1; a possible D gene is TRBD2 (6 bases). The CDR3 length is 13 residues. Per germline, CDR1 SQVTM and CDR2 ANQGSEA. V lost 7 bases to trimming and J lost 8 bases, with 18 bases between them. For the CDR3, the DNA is TGCAGCGCGGAGGGCCTCCACCGCCATGAGCAGTTCTTC. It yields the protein CSAEGLHRHEQFF.

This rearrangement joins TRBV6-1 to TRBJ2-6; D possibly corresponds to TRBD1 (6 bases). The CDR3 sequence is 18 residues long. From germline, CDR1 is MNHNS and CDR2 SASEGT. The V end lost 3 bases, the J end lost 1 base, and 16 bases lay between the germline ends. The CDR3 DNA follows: TGTGCCAGCAGTGACCTCAAACAGGGTCTATCTGGGGCCAACGTCCTGACTTTC. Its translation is CASSDLKQGLSGANVLTF.

The DNA for the CDR3 is TGCGCCAGCAGCCAAGGAGCGGGAGGCGAGCAGTTCTTC. This sequence encodes CASSQGAGGEQFF. This chain joins TRBV4-3 and TRBJ2-1; 9 bases line up with TRBD2. The germline V gene has CDR1 LGHNA and CDR2 YSLEER. This CDR3 is 13 amino acids long. V shed 1 base, J shed 10 bases, and the junction held 2 bases outside the gene matches.

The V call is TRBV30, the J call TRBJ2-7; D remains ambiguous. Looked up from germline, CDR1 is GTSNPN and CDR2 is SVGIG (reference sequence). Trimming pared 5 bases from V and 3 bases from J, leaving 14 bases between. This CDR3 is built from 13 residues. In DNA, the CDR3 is TGTGCCTGGTCGACACTCCTAAACTACGAGCAGTACTTC. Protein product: CAWSTLLNYEQYF.

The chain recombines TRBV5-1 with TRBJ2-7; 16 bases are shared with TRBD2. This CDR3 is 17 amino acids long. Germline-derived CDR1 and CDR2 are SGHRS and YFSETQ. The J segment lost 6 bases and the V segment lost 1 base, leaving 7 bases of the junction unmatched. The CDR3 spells CASSLRGTSGRAVEQYF. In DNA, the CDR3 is TGCGCCAGCAGCTTGAGAGGGACTAGCGGGAGGGCAGTCGAGCAGTACTTC.

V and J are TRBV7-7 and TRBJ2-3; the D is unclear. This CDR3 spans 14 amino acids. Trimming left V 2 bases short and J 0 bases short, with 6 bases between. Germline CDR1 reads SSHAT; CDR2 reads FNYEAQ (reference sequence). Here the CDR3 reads CASSLSPSTDTQYF. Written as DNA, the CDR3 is TGTGCCAGCAGCTTATCCCCAAGCACAGATACGCAGTATTTT.

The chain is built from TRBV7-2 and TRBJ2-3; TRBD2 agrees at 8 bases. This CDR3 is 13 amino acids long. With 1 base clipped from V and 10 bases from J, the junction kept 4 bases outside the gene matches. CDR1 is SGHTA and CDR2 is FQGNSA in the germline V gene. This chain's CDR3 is CASSLGGRGAQYF. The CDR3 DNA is TGTGCCAGCAGCTTAGGGGGGCGGGGGGCGCAGTATTTT.

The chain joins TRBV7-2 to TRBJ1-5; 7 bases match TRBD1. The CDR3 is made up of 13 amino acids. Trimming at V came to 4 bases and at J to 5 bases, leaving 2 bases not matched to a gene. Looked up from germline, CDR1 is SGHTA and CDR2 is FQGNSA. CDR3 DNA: TGTGCCAGCAGCTCACAGGGGTATCAGCCCCAGCATTTT. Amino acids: CASSSQGYQPQHF.

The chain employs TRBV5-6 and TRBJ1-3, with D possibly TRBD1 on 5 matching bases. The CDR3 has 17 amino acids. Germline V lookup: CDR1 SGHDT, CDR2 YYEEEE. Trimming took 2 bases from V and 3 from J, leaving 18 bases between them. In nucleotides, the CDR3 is TGTGCCAGCAGCTTCTGGACCGGGGGGAGTTTTGGAAACACCATATATTTT. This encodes CASSFWTGGSFGNTIYF.

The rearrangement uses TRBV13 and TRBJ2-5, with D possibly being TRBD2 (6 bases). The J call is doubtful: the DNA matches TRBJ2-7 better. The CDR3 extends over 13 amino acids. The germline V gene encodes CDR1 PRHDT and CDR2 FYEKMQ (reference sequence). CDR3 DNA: TGTGCCAGCAGCAAGGGACTCTCGGACGAGCAGTACTTC. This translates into CASSKGLSDEQYF.

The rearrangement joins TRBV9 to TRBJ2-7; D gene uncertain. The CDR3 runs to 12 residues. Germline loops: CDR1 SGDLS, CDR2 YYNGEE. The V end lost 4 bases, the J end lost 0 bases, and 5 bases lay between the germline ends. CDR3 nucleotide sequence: TGTGCCAGCAGCCTAAGCTCCTACGAGCAGTACTTC. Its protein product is CASSLSSYEQYF.

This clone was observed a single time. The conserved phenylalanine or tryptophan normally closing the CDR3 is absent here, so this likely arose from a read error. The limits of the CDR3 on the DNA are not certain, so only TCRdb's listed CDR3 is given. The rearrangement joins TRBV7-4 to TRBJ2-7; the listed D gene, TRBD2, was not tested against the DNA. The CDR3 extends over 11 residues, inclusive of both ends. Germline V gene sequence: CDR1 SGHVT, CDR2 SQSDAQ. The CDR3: CASSFSGTSGR.